This TCR beta chain was profiled in a study of cytomegalovirus exposure and HLA in healthy donors. As to this clone: No antigen is known for it.

Study-wide results and caveats: An analysis done earlier found most TCR beta V segments productive about 90% or about 30% of the time. Whilst most TCR sequences proved rare, a subset of public TCRs occurred across many donors. Analysis was carried out at a later point, and it linked a missense DCLRE1C variant to TCR beta V- and J-gene trimming.

The PCR had 60 Vbeta and 13 Jbeta primers. Measured with immunoSEQ multiplex PCR; TCRdb has only the in-frame clones, and not every one. The repertoire table contains 180,000 or so clones. Sequencing input: PBMCs. The clonotype was recovered from a boy aged 5 to 17 in good health and CMV-seronegative.

The CDR3 DNA reads as TGTGCCAGCAGCGTAGGTGGGACACCAATTAGCACAGATACGCAGTATTTT. This translates into CASSVGGTPISTDTQYF. The V gene is TRBV9, the J gene TRBJ2-3, with D tentatively TRBD1 (6 bases). This CDR3 region has 17 residues. The V gene lost 0 bases and the J gene lost 0 bases, with 14 bases spanning the gap. The germline V gene has CDR1 SGDLS and CDR2 YYNGEE.